This entry describes one T cell receptor (beta chain). The CDR3 totals 14 residues. Germline CDR1 and CDR2: MNHEY and SMNVEV (reference sequence). V was shortened by 3 bases and J by 0 bases, with 8 bases between the two germline ends. This entry belongs to a study of blood T cell repertoires in COVID-19. Clones were read by immunoSEQ multiplex PCR, and TCRdb kept only the in-frame ones, dropping some. The sample lists 120,000 or so clones; around nine tenths were seen once. Sequenced: peripheral blood. The chain carries TRBV27 and TRBJ1-1; D ambiguous. This clonotype was sampled from a man between 45 and 60 years old with acute or convalescent COVID-19. The CDR3 bases are TGTGCCAGCAGTTTCCGGGAGCTGAACACTGAAGCTTTCTTT. Translating it yields CASSFRELNTEAFF.